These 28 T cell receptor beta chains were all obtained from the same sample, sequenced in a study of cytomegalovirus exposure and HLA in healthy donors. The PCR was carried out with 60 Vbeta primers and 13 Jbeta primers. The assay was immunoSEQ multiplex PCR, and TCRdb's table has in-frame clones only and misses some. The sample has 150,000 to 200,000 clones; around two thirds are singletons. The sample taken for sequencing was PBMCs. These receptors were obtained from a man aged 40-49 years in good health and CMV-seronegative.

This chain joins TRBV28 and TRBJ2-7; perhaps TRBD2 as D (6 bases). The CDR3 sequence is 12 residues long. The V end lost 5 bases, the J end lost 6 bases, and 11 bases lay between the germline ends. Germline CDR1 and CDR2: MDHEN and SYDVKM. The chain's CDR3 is CASSGRGGEQYF. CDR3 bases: TGTGCCAGCAGTGGACGGGGAGGCGAGCAGTACTTC.

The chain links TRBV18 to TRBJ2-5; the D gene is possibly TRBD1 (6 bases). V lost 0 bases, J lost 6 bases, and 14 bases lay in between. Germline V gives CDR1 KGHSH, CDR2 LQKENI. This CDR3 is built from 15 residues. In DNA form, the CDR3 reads TGTGCCAGCTCACCACCGGTGGGACAAGTGAAGACCCAGTACTTC. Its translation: CASSPPVGQVKTQYF.

The CDR3 region is CASSVPGLIETQYF. CDR3 DNA sequence: TGTGCCAGTAGTGTCCCAGGGTTGATAGAGACCCAGTACTTC. The V call is TRBV19, the J call TRBJ2-5; tentative D call: TRBD1 (5 bases). V lost 5 bases and J 4 bases, leaving 14 bases between the germline ends. Germline CDR1 LNHDA, CDR2 SQIVND (reference sequence). The CDR3 has 14 residues.

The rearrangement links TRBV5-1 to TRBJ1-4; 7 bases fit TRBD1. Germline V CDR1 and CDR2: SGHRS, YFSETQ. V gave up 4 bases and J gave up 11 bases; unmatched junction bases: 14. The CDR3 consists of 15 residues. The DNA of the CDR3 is TGCGCCAGCAGCCCATCCGGGACAGTACAGGGGAAACTGTTTTTT. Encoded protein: CASSPSGTVQGKLFF.

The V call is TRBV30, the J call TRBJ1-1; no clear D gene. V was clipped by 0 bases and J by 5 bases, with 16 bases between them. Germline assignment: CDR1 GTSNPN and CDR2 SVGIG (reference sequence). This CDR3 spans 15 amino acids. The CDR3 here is CAWSVPPGGFTEAFF. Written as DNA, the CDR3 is TGTGCCTGGAGTGTACCCCCGGGAGGCTTTACTGAAGCTTTCTTT.

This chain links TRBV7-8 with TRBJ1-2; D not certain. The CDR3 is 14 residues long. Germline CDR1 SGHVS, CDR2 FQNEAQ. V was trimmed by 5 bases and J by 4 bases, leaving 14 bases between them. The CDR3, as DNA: TGTGCCAGCAGCCCTCAGGCGGGAAGCTATGGCTACACCTTC. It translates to CASSPQAGSYGYTF.

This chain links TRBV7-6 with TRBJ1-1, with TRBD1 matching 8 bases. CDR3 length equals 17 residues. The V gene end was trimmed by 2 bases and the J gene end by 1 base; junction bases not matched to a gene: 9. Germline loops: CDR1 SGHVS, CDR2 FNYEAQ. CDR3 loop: CASSLISGTGGNTEAFF. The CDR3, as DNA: TGTGCCAGCAGCTTAATTTCGGGGACAGGAGGGAACACTGAAGCTTTCTTT.

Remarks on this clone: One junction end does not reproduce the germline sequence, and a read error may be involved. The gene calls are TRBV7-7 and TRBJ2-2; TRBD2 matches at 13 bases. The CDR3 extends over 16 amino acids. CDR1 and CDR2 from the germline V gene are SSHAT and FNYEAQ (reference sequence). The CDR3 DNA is TGTGCTAGCAGCAGGGGACTAGCGGGGTTAACCGGGGAGCTGTTTTTT. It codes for CASSRGLAGLTGELFF.

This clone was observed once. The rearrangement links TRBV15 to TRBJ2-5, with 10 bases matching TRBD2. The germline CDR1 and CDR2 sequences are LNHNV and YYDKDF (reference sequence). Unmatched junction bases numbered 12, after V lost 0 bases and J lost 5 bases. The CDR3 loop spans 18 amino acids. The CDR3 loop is CATSRDGWSSGSGETQYF. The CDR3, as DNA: TGTGCCACCAGCAGAGATGGGTGGTCTAGCGGGAGTGGTGAGACCCAGTACTTC.

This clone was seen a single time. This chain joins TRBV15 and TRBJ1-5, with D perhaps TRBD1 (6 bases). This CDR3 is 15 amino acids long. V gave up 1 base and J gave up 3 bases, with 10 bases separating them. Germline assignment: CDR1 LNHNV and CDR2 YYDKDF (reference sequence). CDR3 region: CATSRGQVFNQPQHF. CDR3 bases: TGTGCCACCAGCAGAGGACAGGTTTTCAATCAGCCCCAGCATTTT.

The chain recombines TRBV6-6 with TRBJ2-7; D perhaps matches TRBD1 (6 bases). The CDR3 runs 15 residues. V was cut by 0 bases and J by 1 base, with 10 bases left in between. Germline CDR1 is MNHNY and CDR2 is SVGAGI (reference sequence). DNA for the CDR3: TGTGCCAGCAGTTACTCCACAGGGTCTTCCTACGAGCAGTACTTC. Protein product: CASSYSTGSSYEQYF.

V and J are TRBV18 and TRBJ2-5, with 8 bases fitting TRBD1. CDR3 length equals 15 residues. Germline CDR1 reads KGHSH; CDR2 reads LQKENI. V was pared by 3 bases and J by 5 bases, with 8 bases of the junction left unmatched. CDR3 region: CASSPQGANGETQYF. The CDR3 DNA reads TGTGCCAGCTCACCCCAGGGGGCGAATGGGGAGACCCAGTACTTC. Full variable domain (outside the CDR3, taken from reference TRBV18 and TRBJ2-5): NAGVMQNPRHLVRRRGQEARLRCSPMKGHSHVYWYRQLPEEGLKFMVYLQKENIIDESGMPKERFSAEFPKEGPSILRIQQVVRGDSAAYFCASSPQGANGETQYFGPGTRLLVL.

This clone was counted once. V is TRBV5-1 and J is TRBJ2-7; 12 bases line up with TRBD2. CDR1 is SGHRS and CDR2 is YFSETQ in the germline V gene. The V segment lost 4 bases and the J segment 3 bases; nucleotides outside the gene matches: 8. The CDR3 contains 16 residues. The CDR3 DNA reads TGCGCCAGCAGCCCAGGACTAGCGGGATTTAGCTACGAGCAGTACTTC. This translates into CASSPGLAGFSYEQYF.

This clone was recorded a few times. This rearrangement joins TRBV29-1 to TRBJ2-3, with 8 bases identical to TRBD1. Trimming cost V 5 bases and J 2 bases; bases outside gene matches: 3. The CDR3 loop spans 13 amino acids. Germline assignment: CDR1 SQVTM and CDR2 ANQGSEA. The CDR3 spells CSVSDRATDTQYF. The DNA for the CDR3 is TGCAGCGTTTCGGACAGGGCCACAGATACGCAGTATTTT.

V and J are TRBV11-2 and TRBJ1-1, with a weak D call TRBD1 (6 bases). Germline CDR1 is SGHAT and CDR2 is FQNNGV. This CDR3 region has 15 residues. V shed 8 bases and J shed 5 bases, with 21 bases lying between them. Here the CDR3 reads CASRPGRGSETEAFF. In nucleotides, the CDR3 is TGTGCCAGCCGCCCCGGCAGGGGTAGTGAGACTGAAGCTTTCTTT.

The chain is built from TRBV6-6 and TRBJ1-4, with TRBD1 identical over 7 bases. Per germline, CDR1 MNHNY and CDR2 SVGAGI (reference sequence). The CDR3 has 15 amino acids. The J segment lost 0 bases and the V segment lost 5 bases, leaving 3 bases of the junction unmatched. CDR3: CASSRQGATNEKLFF. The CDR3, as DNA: TGTGCCAGCAGTCGGCAGGGGGCAACTAATGAAAAACTGTTTTTT.

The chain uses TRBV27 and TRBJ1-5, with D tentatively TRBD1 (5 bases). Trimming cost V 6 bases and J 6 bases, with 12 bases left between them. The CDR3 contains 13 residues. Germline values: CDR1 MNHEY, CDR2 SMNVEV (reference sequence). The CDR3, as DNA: TGTGCCAGCAGCGACAGAACGATTCAGCCCCAGCATTTT. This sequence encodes CASSDRTIQPQHF.

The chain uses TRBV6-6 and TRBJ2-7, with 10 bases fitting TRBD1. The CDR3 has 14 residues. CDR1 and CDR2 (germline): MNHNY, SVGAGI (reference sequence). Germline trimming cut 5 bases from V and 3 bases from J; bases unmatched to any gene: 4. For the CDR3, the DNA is TGTGCCAGCAGTCCGGGACAGGGGCACTACGAGCAGTACTTC. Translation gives CASSPGQGHYEQYF.

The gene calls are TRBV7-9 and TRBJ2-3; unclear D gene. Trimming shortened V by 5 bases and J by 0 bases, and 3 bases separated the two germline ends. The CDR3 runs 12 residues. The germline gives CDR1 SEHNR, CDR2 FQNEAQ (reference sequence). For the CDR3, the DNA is TGTGCCAGCAGCACTAGCACAGATACGCAGTATTTT. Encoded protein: CASSTSTDTQYF.

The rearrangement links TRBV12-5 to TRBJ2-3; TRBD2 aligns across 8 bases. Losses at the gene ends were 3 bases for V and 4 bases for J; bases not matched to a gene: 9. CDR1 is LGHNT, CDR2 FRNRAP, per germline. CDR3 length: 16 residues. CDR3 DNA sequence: TGTGCTAGTGGTTTCCTTCCGGGAGGGAATCCAGATACGCAGTATTTT. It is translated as CASGFLPGGNPDTQYF.

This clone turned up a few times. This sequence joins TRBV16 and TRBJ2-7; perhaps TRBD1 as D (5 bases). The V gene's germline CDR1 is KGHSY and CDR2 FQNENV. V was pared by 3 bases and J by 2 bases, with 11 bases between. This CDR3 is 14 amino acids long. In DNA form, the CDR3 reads TGTGCCAGCAGCCAGATAGGACAACCCTACGAGCAGTACTTC. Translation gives CASSQIGQPYEQYF.

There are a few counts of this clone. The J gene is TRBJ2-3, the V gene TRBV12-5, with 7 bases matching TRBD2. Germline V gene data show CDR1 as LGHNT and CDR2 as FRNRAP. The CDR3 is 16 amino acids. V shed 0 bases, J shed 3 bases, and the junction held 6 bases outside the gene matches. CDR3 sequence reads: CASGLVRLATTDTQYF. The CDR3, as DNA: TGTGCTAGTGGTTTGGTACGACTAGCTACGACAGATACGCAGTATTTT.

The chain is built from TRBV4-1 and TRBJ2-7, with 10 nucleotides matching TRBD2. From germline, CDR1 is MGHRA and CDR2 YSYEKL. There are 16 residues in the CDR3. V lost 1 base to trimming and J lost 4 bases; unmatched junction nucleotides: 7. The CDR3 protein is CASSQGGLAAVYEQYF. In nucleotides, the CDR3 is TGCGCCAGCAGCCAAGGTGGACTAGCGGCCGTATACGAGCAGTACTTC.

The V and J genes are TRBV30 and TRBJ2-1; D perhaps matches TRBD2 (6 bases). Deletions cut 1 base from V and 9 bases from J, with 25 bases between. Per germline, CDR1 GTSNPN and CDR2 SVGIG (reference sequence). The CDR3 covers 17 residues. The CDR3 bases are TGTGCCTGGAGTGCCGACGTCCCGACTAGGGCTTTGGGTGAGCAGTTCTTC. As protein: CAWSADVPTRALGEQFF. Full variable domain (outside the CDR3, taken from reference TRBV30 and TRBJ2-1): SQTIHQWPATLVQPVGSPLSLECTVEGTSNPNLYWYRQAAGRGLQLLFYSVGIGQISSEVPQNLSASRPQDRQFILSSKKLLLSDSGFYLCAWSADVPTRALGEQFFGPGTRLTVL.

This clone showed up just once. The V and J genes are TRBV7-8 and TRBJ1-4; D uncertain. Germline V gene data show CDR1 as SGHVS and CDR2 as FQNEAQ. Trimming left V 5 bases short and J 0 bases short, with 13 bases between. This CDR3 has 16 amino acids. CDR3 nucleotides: TGTGCCAGCAGCCTTCGACGGGTTGCAACTAATGAAAAACTGTTTTTT. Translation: CASSLRRVATNEKLFF.

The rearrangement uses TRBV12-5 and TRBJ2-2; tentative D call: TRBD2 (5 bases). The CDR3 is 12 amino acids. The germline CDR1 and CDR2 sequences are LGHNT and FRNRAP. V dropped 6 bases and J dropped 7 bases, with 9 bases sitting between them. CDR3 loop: CASGFEGGELFF. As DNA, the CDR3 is TGTGCTAGTGGCTTTGAGGGCGGGGAGCTGTTTTTT.

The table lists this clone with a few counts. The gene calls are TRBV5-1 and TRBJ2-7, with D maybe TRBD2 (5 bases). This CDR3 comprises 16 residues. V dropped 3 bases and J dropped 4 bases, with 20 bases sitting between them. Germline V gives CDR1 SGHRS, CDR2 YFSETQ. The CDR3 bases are TGCGCCAGCAGCTCCCGACTATTGAAGACCGGGTACGAGCAGTACTTC. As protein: CASSSRLLKTGYEQYF.

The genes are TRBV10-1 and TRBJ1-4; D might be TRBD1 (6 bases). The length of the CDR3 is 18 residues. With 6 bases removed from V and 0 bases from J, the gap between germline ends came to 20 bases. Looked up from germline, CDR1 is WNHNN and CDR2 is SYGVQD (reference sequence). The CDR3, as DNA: TGCGCCAGCAGACCCTGGGGGGGACATTCCCCAACTAATGAAAAACTGTTTTTT. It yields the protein CASRPWGGHSPTNEKLFF.